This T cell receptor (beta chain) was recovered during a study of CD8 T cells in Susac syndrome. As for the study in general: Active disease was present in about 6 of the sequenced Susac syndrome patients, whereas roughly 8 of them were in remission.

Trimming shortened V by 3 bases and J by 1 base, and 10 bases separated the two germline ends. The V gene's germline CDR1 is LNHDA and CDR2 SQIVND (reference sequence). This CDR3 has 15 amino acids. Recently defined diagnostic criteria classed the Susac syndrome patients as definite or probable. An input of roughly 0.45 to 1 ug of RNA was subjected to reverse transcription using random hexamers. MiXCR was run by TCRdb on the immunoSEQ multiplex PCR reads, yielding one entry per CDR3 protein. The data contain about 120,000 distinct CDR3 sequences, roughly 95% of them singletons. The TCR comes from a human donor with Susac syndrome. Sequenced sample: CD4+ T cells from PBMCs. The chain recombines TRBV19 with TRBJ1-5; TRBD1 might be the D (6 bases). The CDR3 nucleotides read TGTGCCAGTAGTATCCACAGGGAAAGCAATCAGCCCCAGCATTTT. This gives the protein CASSIHRESNQPQHF. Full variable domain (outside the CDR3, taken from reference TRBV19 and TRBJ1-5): DGGITQSPKYLFRKEGQNVTLSCEQNLNHDAMYWYRQDPGQGLRLIYYSQIVNDFQKGDIAEGYSVSREKKESFPLTVTSAQKNPTAFYLCASSIHRESNQPQHFGDGTRLSIL.